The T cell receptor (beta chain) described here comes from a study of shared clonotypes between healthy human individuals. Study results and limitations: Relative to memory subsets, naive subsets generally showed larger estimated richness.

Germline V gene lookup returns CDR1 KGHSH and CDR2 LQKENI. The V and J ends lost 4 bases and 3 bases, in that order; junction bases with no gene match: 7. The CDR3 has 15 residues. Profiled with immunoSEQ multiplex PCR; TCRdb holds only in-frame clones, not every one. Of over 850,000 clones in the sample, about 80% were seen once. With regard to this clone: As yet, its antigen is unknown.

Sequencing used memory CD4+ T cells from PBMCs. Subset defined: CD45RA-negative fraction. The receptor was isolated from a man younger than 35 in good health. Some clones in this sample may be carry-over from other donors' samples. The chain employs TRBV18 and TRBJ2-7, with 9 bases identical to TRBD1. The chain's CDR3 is CASSLFGTGLYEQYF. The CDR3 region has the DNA TGTGCCAGCTCACTGTTCGGGACAGGGCTCTACGAGCAGTACTTC.